This entry describes one TCR beta chain. This clone's antigen is unknown. No much larger clone is present one base from it, and per-base qualities are unavailable. The entry originates in a study of tumor-infiltrating T cells and Merkel cell polyomavirus (dated by TCRdb to 2016 to 2017). The study in broad terms: The study examined CD8+ T cells specific for the Merkel cell polyomavirus KLL epitope in Merkel cell carcinoma patients. Most whole-tumor samples were obtained as 25-micron curls cut from formalin-fixed, paraffin-embedded tissue blocks. The therapies patients received were varied and non-standardized, including chemotherapy, radiation and immunotherapies. In the whole study, one tumor sample was a frozen nodal tumor digest, and another tumor sample was a flash-frozen core biopsy of a metastasis. TRB sequencing was performed on KLL-tetramer-sorted cells from blood or tumor-infiltrating lymphocytes in fewer than 15 samples, as well as on some 12 matched whole-tumor samples. Disease stage at presentation varied among the patients, and patient follow-up lasted a median of roughly 3 years, ranging from about 1.1 to 6.0 years.

By immunohistochemistry, the tumors of all patients showed robust positive staining for Merkel cell polyomavirus Large T antigen. About a dozen Merkel cell carcinoma patients were included, each with robust KLL-tetramer+ populations (above 0.04% of CD8+ T cells) in blood and/or cultured TIL. All patients were Caucasian, with a median age of roughly 65 years and a range of about 45 to 77 years. For patients with unknown primaries who presented with nodal disease, or in cases where primary tissue was insufficient, lymph node tumors were analyzed. Results the study describes overall, beyond this receptor: The small sample size of the study (n of about twelve patients) is a limitation. A significant MCC-specific survival advantage (P = 0.0051) was associated with tumors having more unique KLL-specific clonotypes (roughly 5-110 vs 0-3). KLL-specific TRB repertoires were found to be diverse and largely private, with only one public clonotype, shared by two patients, identified among fewer than 400 unique sequences. Because the study covered only a single viral epitope, T cells targeting other Merkel cell polyomavirus epitopes were not captured. A higher fraction of KLL-specific T cells within tumors (about 1.8-18% versus 0-0.14%) was associated with significantly better MCC-specific survival.

The method was the immunoSEQ multiplex PCR assay. Adaptive Biotechnologies (Seattle, WA) carried out genomic DNA extraction, TRB sequencing and normalization. As for the authors' bioinformatics: Clonality was computed as one minus Shannon entropy of productive TRB sequences normalized by log2 of unique productive sequences. KLL-specific clonotypes in tumors were identified by matching TCRbeta CDR3 amino acid sequences with those from each patient's tetramer-sorted sample. The table was pulled from immuneACCESS by TCRdb, which kept in-frame rearrangements only. Such tables lose some clones; where checked, under half of the loss comes from unresolved V genes, and the rest has no known cause. That table furnishes V, J and clone size, whereas the DNA furnished D and trimming. The sample table contains under 30,000 clones; only one count was recorded for nearly 90% of them. Together, the top ten hold roughly 2.5% of the sample.

The germline V gene encodes CDR1 SGHDN and CDR2 FVKESK. V ends up 4 bases short and J 4 bases short, with an unmatched junction base count of 10. There are 17 amino acids in the CDR3, from cysteine to phenylalanine inclusive. CDR3 DNA is the only sequence kept; it has 51 bases, read in frame from the first base. The source of this sequence is a man aged 45-60 years with Merkel cell carcinoma. Sequenced input: lymph node tissue. The chain uses TRBV14 and TRBJ2-1, with 10 junctional bases fitting TRBD2. The nucleotide sequence is given as TGTGCCAGCAGCCTAAGACTAGCGGGTACCCTATACAATGAGCAGTTCTTC. It is translated as CASSLRLAGTLYNEQFF.